The 18 T cell receptor beta chains presented below share a single source sample, sequenced in a study of OX40 agonist ivuxolimab in advanced cancers. Data came from immunoSEQ multiplex PCR; TCRdb stores just in-frame clones and leaves some out. The sample includes roughly 43,000 clones, 70% to 90% of them seen just once. The sequencing used CD4+ or CD8+ T cells sorted from blood, collected in a trial of the OX40 agonist ivuxolimab. The receptor set was obtained from an adult with an advanced solid tumor such as melanoma, head and neck, liver or kidney cancer.

CDR3 coding DNA: TGTGCCATCGGGCCCCCGGGACAGGGTGGTGCCGGGGAGCTGTTTTTT. It is translated as CAIGPPGQGGAGELFF. V and J are TRBV10-3 and TRBJ2-2, with 9 bases lining up with TRBD1. The V gene end was trimmed by 8 bases and the J gene end by 6 bases; junction bases not matched to a gene: 13. CDR1 and CDR2 from the germline V gene are ENHRY and SYGVKD. This CDR3 spans 16 amino acids.

This sequence joins TRBV4-2 and TRBJ1-4; 7 nucleotides agree with TRBD1. Germline V lookup: CDR1 LGHNA, CDR2 YNFKEQ. Trimming cost V 0 bases and J 0 bases; bases outside gene matches: 4. The CDR3 is 17 residues long. CDR3 sequence reads: CASSQEGGDATNEKLFF. For the CDR3, the DNA is TGTGCCAGCAGCCAAGAAGGGGGCGACGCAACTAATGAAAAACTGTTTTTT.

The V call is TRBV4-3, the J call TRBJ2-5; either TRBD1 or TRBD2 may supply D (5 bases each). Looked up from germline, CDR1 is LGHNA and CDR2 is YSLEER. CDR3 size: 16 residues. The V end lost 4 bases, the J end lost 1 base, and 16 bases lay between the germline ends. CDR3 in amino acids: CASSPLGRLIQETQYF. Here the CDR3 DNA reads TGCGCCAGCAGCCCTCTGGGACGGCTGATCCAAGAGACCCAGTACTTC.

About this clone: At one end, the junction sequence differs from germline, possibly due to a read error. DNA of the CDR3: TGTGCTAGCAGCTTAGCGCAGGGAGATACGCAGTATTTT. Translating gives CASSLAQGDTQYF. The rearrangement links TRBV7-7 to TRBJ2-3, with D perhaps being TRBD1 or TRBD2 (5 bases each). The V gene's germline CDR1 is SSHAT and CDR2 FNYEAQ (reference sequence). CDR3 length: 13 residues.

With regard to this clone: The junction and the germline gene differ at one end; a read error may be behind it. The chain joins TRBV6-4 to TRBJ2-5, with TRBD1 identical over 10 bases. The germline V gene encodes CDR1 MRHNA and CDR2 SNTAGT. This CDR3 is built from 15 residues. The CDR3 spells CASSYSTGGVETQYF. The CDR3 DNA follows: TGTGCCAGCAGTTACTCGACAGGGGGCGTGGAGACCCAGTACTTC.

The chain joins TRBV9 to TRBJ1-1; TRBD1 matches at 9 bases. This CDR3 is built from 15 residues. Germline CDR1 reads SGDLS; CDR2 reads YYNGEE. Unmatched junction bases numbered 7, after V lost 2 bases and J lost 5 bases. CDR3 region: CASSVGGQGRTEAFF. The CDR3 nucleotides read TGTGCCAGCAGCGTGGGGGGACAGGGAAGGACTGAAGCTTTCTTT.

The V gene is TRBV5-4, the J gene TRBJ2-1; TRBD2 is a possible D gene (6 bases). CDR3 length: 14 amino acids. V lost 4 bases, J lost 6 bases, and 14 bases lay in between. Germline values: CDR1 SGHNT, CDR2 YYREEE (reference sequence). The CDR3 sequence: CASSPMRGTNEQFF. The CDR3 coding sequence is TGTGCCAGCAGCCCCATGCGGGGAACCAATGAGCAGTTCTTC.

The rearrangement uses TRBV6-1 and TRBJ2-3; D gene uncertain. Germline V gives CDR1 MNHNS, CDR2 SASEGT. The V and J ends lost 6 bases and 0 bases respectively, with 13 bases between them. This CDR3 comprises 15 residues. The CDR3 protein is CASRRTVTSTDTQYF. The CDR3 bases are TGTGCCAGCAGGCGGACGGTAACTAGCACAGATACGCAGTATTTT.

A few counts support this clone. This chain joins TRBV18 and TRBJ1-5; D possibly corresponds to TRBD1 (5 bases). The ends were cut back, 0 bases at V and 5 bases at J, with 11 bases in the middle. Germline values: CDR1 KGHSH, CDR2 LQKENI. The CDR3 is made up of 15 amino acids. This CDR3 is CASSPPNRGDQPQHF. The CDR3 nucleotides read TGTGCCAGCTCACCACCTAATAGGGGTGATCAGCCCCAGCATTTT.

The chain is built from TRBV5-6 and TRBJ2-6, with no clear D. This CDR3 is built from 14 residues. Germline V gene sequence: CDR1 SGHDT, CDR2 YYEEEE. V was trimmed by 5 bases and J by 1 base, leaving 7 bases between them. CDR3 sequence: CASRLSSGANVLTF. The CDR3 DNA follows: TGTGCCAGCAGATTAAGTTCTGGGGCCAACGTCCTGACTTTC.

This clone was found once. The V call is TRBV6-4, the J call TRBJ2-2, with D possibly being TRBD1 (6 bases). This CDR3 has 13 amino acids. Germline V gene sequence: CDR1 MRHNA, CDR2 SNTAGT. V lost 4 bases and J lost 3, with 6 bases in between. CDR3 residues: CASSGQDTGELFF. The CDR3 region has the DNA TGTGCCAGCAGTGGACAGGACACCGGGGAGCTGTTTTTT.

The chain uses TRBV5-1 and TRBJ1-2, with TRBD1 matching over 7 bases. With V trimmed by 4 bases and J by 1 base, 7 bases remained unmatched. The CDR3 runs 15 residues. CDR1 is SGHRS, CDR2 YFSETQ, per germline. The CDR3 spells CASSAGQVDNYGYTF. In DNA form, the CDR3 reads TGCGCCAGCAGCGCTGGACAGGTCGATAACTATGGCTACACCTTC.

The table lists this clone with a count of one. The chain is built from TRBV5-1 and TRBJ1-1, with D unresolved. This CDR3 has 13 residues. Germline-derived CDR1 and CDR2 are SGHRS and YFSETQ. Trimming took off 5 bases at V and 1 base at J, with 9 bases between the two ends. CDR3 nucleotide sequence: TGCGCCAGCAGTGCAAACTCGAACACTGAAGCTTTCTTT. Protein sequence: CASSANSNTEAFF.

The rearrangement links TRBV5-6 to TRBJ1-1; TRBD1 agrees at 7 bases. V trimming: 3 bases; J trimming: 0 bases; junction bases outside the gene matches: 5. Germline V CDR1 and CDR2: SGHDT, YYEEEE. The CDR3 covers 15 residues. The CDR3 protein is CASSSPGQMNTEAFF. The CDR3 coding sequence is TGTGCCAGCAGCTCGCCGGGACAGATGAACACTGAAGCTTTCTTT.

This rearrangement joins TRBV6-5 to TRBJ2-5; D unresolved. CDR3 length: 12 amino acids. The germline V gene encodes CDR1 MNHEY and CDR2 SVGAGI. The ends were cut back, 5 bases at V and 2 bases at J, with 6 bases in the middle. The CDR3 sequence: CASSRLQETQYF. The CDR3 DNA follows: TGTGCCAGCAGTCGGCTACAAGAGACCCAGTACTTC.

This rearrangement joins TRBV6-4 to TRBJ1-3, with D maybe TRBD1 (6 bases). The CDR3 extends over 15 amino acids. Germline loops: CDR1 MRHNA, CDR2 SNTAGT. V shed 2 bases and J shed 4 bases, with 12 bases lying between them. CDR3 amino acids: CASSDTGIAGNTIYF. Here the CDR3 DNA reads TGTGCCAGCAGTGACACAGGGATTGCGGGAAACACCATATATTTT.

This chain joins TRBV10-1 and TRBJ1-5; D is perhaps TRBD1 (6 bases). The CDR3 loop spans 15 amino acids. CDR1 WNHNN and CDR2 SYGVQD come from the germline V gene (reference sequence). The V end lost 9 bases, the J end lost 4 bases, and 19 bases lay between the germline ends. CDR3 DNA: TGCGCCAGACCCGGGGGGGCAGGAGGAAATCAGCCCCAGCATTTT. Translated: CARPGGAGGNQPQHF.

The J gene is TRBJ2-2, the V gene TRBV5-1; D is ambiguous. The CDR3 is made up of 14 amino acids. The V and J ends lost 0 bases and 2 bases respectively, with 5 bases between them. CDR1 is SGHRS and CDR2 is YFSETQ in the germline V gene. The chain's CDR3 is CASSLVGNTGELFF. The CDR3, as DNA: TGCGCCAGCAGCTTGGTCGGAAACACCGGGGAGCTGTTTTTT.